A single T cell receptor (beta chain) is shown here with its context. This clonotype was recorded at least ten times. Its antigen specificity is not known. Per-nucleotide qualities are absent, and no much larger clonotype sits a single base away. TCR cDNA was made using 5'RACE template switching, a step that added a universal primer site and unique molecular identifiers. Priming of cDNA synthesis was performed from both the TCR alpha and TCR beta constant segments. Library amplification involved two PCR steps, and the second step added sample barcodes and sequencing adapters. Sequencing of the libraries was done on either Illumina HiSeq 2500 (2x100 bp) or NovaSeq (2x150 bp). On the authors' methods: MIGEC was used to demultiplex reads and collapse the reads into UMI consensus sequences, and MiXCR was used for V(D)J alignment. Vaccine-responding clonotypes were identified with edgeR using replicate PBMC samples, with FDR below 0.01 and a log2 fold change above 5 up to day 15 being required. CD4 or CD8 identity was assigned to each bulk clonotype according to whether the clonotype was present at higher abundance in the sequenced CD4 repertoire or the sequenced CD8 repertoire. TCRdb reanalyzed the raw reads on its own, using fastp at Q25 for trimming and MiXCR for clone calling, and kept in-frame beta chains. A single entry per CDR3 protein holds the most common genes and DNA from its merged rows. These V and J calls derive from TCRdb rather than the authors' analysis. The sample table lists some 350,000 distinct CDR3 sequences, 6.2% of them with a count of one. Jointly, the top ten make up about 15% of the sample.

The treatment or condition label for this specimen denotes: live attenuated yellow fever vaccine strain. At each blood-draw timepoint, two biological replicates of bulk PBMCs were collected. PBMCs were isolated from peripheral blood using a standard Ficoll-Paque protocol. TriZol was used to extract RNA from bulk PBMCs, CD4 and CD8 fractions, and dextramer-positive and dextramer-negative fractions. This entry comes from a study of T cells after yellow fever vaccination (dated by TCRdb to between 2018 and 2021). About the investigation overall: The SMART-Seq v4 Ultra Low Input RNA kit was used to prepare libraries from fractions with low cell numbers. To follow T-cell clones before and after both primary and booster YFV17D yellow fever vaccination, bulk TCR alpha and beta repertoires underwent longitudinal sequencing. Two healthy male donors, one aged 18 to 30 and one aged 30 to 40 years, made up the cohort. Blood was drawn at multiple timepoints before and after primary and secondary immunization, with bulk PBMC replicates and cell subsets isolated.

The CDR3, cysteine through phenylalanine, is 19 amino acids long. Only CDR3 DNA is held: 57 bases, read in frame from base 1. Trimming takes 0 bases off V and 8 bases off J; junction bases not matched to a gene: 13. CDR1 and CDR2 are drawn from the germline V gene: MNHEY, SVGEGT. On the study overall, not on this receptor specifically: Only a couple of donors were included in the study, so the extent to which the findings can be generalized is limited. Because abundant contaminating clonotypes from the bulk population could be contained in FACS-sorted repertoires, computational filtering was required. After the booster, most of the clones that had expanded following primary vaccination were detected again (roughly 97% of CD4 and around 88% of CD8), which suggests that memory was broadly maintained. A small fraction of clonotypes appeared in both the CD4 and CD8 compartments, likely as a result of convergent recombination. The secondary T-cell response was found to be weaker but faster than the primary response, with a peak reached on day 5 rather than on day 15.

Rearrangement joined TRBV6-2 or TRBV6-3 to TRBJ2-1, with 13 bases in between that match TRBD2. The source is a man aged 30 to 39 who received the YFV17D yellow fever vaccine. The sample consisted of PBMCs, taken 5 days after the yellow fever booster vaccination. CDR3 region: CASSYSYPRTSGRGDEQFF. The DNA reads TGTGCCAGCAGTTACTCGTATCCTCGAACTAGCGGGAGGGGGGATGAGCAGTTCTTC.